This TCR beta chain was identified during a study of cytomegalovirus exposure and HLA in healthy donors. This CDR3 has 14 residues. The junction had 6 bases not matched to a gene; V was cut back by 6 bases and J by 2 bases. Germline assignment: CDR1 MNHEY and CDR2 SVGAGI. Comments on this clone: No antigen is known for it.

Some clones are missing from TCRdb's copy, which holds only in-frame ones; the method was immunoSEQ multiplex PCR. The sample contains some 130,000 clones, 80% to 90% of which appear only once. Whole-study findings and limits: The authors enumerated some 160 TCR beta chains as linked to cytomegalovirus.

The TCR comes from a woman aged 30 to 39 in good health and CMV-seronegative. The genes are TRBV6-5 and TRBJ2-7; 8 bases match TRBD1. The source material was PBMCs. In DNA, the CDR3 is TGTGCCAGCAGGATGACAGGGGAAACCTACGAGCAGTACTTC. Its protein product is CASRMTGETYEQYF.